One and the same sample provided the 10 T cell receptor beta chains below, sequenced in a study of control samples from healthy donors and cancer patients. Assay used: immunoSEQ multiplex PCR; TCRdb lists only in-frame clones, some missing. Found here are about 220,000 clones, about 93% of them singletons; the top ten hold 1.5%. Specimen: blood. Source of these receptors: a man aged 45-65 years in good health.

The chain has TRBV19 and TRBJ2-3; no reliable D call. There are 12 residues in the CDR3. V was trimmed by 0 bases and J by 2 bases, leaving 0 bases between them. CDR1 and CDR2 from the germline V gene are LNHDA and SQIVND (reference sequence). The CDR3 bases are TGTGCCAGTAGTATAGACACAGATACGCAGTATTTT. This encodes CASSIDTDTQYF.

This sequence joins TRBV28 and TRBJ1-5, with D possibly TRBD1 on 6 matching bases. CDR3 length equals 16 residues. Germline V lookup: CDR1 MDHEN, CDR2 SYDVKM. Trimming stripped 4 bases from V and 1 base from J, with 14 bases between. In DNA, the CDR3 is TGTGCCAGCAGTTCCCGGGGGCGAAAGAGCAATCAGCCCCAGCATTTT. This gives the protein CASSSRGRKSNQPQHF. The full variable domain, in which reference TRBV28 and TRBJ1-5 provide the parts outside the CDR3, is DVKVTQSSRYLVKRTGEKVFLECVQDMDHENMFWYRQDPGLGLRLIYFSYDVKMKEKGDIPEGYSVSREKKERFSLILESASTNQTSMYLCASSSRGRKSNQPQHFGDGTRLSIL.

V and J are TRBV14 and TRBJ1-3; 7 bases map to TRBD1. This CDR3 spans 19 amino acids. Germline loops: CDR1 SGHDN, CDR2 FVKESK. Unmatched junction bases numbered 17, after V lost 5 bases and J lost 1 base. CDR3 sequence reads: CASSRGPGQAPDSGNTIYF. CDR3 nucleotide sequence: TGTGCCAGCAGCAGGGGGCCAGGACAGGCCCCCGATTCTGGAAACACCATATATTTT.

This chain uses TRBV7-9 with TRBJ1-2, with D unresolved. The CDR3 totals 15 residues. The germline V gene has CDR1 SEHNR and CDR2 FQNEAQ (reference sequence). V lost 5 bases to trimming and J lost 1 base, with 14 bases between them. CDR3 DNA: TGTGCCAGCAGCCCCCCCCGGGCATTTAACTATGGCTACACCTTC. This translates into CASSPPRAFNYGYTF.

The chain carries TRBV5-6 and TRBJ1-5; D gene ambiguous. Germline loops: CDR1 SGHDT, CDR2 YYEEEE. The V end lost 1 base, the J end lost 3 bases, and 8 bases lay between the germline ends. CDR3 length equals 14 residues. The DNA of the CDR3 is TGTGCCAGCAGCTTGACAGCGTACAATCAGCCCCAGCATTTT. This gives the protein CASSLTAYNQPQHF.

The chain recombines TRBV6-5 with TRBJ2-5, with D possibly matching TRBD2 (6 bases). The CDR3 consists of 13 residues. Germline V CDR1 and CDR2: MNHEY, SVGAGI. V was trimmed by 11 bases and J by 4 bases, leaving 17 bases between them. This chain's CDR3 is CASQKVRGETQYF. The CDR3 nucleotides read TGTGCCTCCCAAAAGGTGCGGGGAGAGACCCAGTACTTC.

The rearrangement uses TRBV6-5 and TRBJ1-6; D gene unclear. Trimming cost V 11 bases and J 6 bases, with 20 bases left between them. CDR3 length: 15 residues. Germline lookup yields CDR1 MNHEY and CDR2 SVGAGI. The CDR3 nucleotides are TGTGCCGTGTACGGGATCCCGGAGGGTAATTCACCCCTCCACTTT. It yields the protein CAVYGIPEGNSPLHF.

CDR3 amino acids: CASRLTGGSYGYTF. The CDR3 DNA follows: TGTGCCAGCAGGTTGACAGGGGGCAGCTATGGCTACACCTTC. The chain recombines TRBV28 with TRBJ1-2; 10 nucleotides agree with TRBD1. V shed 6 bases and J 4 bases; nucleotides not matched to a gene: 5. This CDR3 has 14 amino acids. The germline V gene encodes CDR1 MDHEN and CDR2 SYDVKM.

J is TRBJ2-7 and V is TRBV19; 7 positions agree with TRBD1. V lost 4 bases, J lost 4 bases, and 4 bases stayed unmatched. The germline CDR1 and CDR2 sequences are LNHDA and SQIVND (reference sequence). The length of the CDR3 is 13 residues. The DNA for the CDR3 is TGTGCCAGTAGTAGTCCGGGACAGTACGAGCAGTACTTC. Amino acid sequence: CASSSPGQYEQYF.

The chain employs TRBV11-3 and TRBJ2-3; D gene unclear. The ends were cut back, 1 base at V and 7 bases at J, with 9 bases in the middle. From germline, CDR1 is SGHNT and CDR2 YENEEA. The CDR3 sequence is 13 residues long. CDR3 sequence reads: CASSLVRYHTQYF. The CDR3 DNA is TGTGCCAGCAGCTTAGTACGGTATCATACGCAGTATTTT.